This TCR beta chain was observed in a study of T cells in Graves' hyperthyroidism and ophthalmopathy. Turning to the study itself: Prior to any treatment, at the point of initial diagnosis, peripheral blood was collected.

The CDR3 sequence is 14 residues long. The germline V gene encodes CDR1 MNHNS and CDR2 SASEGT. Trimming took 8 bases from V and 4 from J; bases not matched to a gene: 7. This clonotype was seen ten or more times. Researchers amplified the TCR beta CDR3 regions from RNA transcripts. First-round RT-PCR targeting the TCR CDR3 was performed with the HTBI primer set. TCRdb used MiXCR to reprocess the multiplex PCR reads, holding one entry per CDR3 protein. Of roughly 350,000 distinct CDR3 sequences listed, approximately 13% were seen once; the top ten hold 30% to 40%. The sample comprised blood. This receptor was obtained from a woman between 40 and 55 years old with Graves' ophthalmopathy. The chain employs TRBV6-1 and TRBJ1-1, with 10 positions matching TRBD1. The CDR3 sequence is CASDRDRGLTEAFF. The CDR3 bases are TGTGCCAGCGACCGGGACAGGGGCCTCACTGAAGCTTTCTTT.